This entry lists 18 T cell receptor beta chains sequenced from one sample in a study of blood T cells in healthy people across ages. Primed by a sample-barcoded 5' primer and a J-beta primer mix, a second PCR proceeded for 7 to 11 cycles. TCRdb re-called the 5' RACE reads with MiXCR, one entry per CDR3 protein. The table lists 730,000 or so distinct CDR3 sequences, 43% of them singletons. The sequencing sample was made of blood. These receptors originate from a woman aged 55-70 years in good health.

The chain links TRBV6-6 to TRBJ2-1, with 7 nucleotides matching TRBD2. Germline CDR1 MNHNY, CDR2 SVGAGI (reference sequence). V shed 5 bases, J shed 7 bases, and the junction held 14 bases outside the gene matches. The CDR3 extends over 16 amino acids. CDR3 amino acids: CASSNSGTILGNEQFF. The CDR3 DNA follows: TGTGCCAGCAGTAATTCCGGGACTATCCTGGGGAATGAGCAGTTCTTC.

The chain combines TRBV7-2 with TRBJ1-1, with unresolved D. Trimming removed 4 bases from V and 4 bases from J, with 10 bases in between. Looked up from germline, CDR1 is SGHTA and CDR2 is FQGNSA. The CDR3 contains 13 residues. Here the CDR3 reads CASSSQTPTEAFF. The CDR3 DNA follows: TGTGCCAGCAGCTCCCAGACCCCCACTGAAGCTTTCTTT.

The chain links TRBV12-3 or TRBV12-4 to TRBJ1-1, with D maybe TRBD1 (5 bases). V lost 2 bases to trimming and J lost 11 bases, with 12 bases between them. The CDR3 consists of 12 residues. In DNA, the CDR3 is TGTGCCAGCAGTTTAACTTTGACAGCGGCTTTCTTT. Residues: CASSLTLTAAFF.

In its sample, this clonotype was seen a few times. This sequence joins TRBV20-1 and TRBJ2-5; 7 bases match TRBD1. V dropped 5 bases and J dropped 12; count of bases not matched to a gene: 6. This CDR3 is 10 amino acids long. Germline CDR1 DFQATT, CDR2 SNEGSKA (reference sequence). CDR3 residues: CSAPMTGKYF. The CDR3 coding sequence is TGCAGTGCTCCGATGACAGGGAAGTACTTC.

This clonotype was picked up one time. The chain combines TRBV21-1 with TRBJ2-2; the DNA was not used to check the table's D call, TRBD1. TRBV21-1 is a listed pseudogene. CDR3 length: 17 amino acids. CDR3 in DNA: TGTGCCAGCAGTAACTGGGTGCAGGGGTCGAACACCGGGGAGCTGTTTTTT. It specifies CASSNWVQGSNTGELFF.

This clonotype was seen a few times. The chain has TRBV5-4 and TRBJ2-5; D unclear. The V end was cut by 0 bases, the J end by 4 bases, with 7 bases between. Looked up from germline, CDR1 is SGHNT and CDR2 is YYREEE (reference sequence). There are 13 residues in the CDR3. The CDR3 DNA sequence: TGTGCCAGCAGCTTGGGAAAGTCAGAGACCCAGTACTTC. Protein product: CASSLGKSETQYF. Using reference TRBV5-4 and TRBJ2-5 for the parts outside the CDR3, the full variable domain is ETGVTQSPTHLIKTRGQQVTLRCSSQSGHNTVSWYQQALGQGPQFIFQYYREEENGRGNFPPRFSGLQFPNYSSELNVNALELDDSALYLCASSLGKSETQYFGPGTRLLVL.

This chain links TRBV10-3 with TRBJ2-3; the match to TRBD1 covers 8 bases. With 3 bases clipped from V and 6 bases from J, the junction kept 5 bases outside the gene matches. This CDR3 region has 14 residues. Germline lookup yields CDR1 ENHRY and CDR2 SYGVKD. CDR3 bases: TGTGCCATCAGTGAACTGGACAGGGCGGATACGCAGTATTTT. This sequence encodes CAISELDRADTQYF.

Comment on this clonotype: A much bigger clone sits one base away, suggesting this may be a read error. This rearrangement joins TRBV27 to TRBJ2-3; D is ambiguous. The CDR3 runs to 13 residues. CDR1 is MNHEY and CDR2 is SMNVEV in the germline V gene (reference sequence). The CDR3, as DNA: TGTGCCAGCAGTGTATCGAGACCAGATACGCAGTATTTT. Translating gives CASSVSRPDTQYF.

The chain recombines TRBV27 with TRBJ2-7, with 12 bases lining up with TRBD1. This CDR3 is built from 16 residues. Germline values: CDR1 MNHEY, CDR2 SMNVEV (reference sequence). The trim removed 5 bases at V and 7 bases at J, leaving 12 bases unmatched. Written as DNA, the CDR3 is TGTGCCAGCAGTATAGCGGGACAGGGGGCTCGTGGGGAGCAGTACTTC. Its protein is CASSIAGQGARGEQYF.

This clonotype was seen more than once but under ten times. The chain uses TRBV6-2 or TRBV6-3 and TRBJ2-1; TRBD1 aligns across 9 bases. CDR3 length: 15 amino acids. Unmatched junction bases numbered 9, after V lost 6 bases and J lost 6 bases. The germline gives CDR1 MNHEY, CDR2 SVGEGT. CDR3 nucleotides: TGTGCCAGCAGGGCTTGGACAGGGGCGAGCAATGAGCAGTTCTTC. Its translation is CASRAWTGASNEQFF.

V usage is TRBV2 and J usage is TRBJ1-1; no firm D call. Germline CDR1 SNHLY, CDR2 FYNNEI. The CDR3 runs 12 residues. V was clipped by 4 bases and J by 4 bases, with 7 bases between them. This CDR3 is CASSGLGTEAFF. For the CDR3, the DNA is TGTGCCAGCAGTGGCCTGGGCACTGAAGCTTTCTTT.

Here the CDR3 reads CSARTDVYNEQFF. CDR3 nucleotides: TGCAGTGCGCGGACCGACGTATACAATGAGCAGTTCTTC. The chain links TRBV20-1 to TRBJ2-1; D gene uncertain. This CDR3 has 13 residues. CDR1 is DFQATT, CDR2 SNEGSKA, per germline (reference sequence). Deletions cut 6 bases from V and 4 bases from J, with 13 bases between.

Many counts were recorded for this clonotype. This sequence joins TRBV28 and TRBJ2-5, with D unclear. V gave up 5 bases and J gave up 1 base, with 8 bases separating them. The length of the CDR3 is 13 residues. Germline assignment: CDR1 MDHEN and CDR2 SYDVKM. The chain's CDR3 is CASSTTAQETQYF. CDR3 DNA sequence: TGTGCCAGCAGTACAACCGCCCAAGAGACCCAGTACTTC.

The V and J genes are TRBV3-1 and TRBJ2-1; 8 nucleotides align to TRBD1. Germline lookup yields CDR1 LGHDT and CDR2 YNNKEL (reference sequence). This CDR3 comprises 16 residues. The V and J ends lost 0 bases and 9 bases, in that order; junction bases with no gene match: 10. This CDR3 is CASSQEGQGAHSEQFF. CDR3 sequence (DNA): TGTGCCAGCAGCCAAGAAGGCCAGGGGGCACACAGTGAGCAGTTCTTC.

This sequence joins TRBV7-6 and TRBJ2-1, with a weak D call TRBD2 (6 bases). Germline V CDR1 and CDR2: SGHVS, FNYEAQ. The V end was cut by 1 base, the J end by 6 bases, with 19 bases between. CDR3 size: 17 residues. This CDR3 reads CASSLGSGEVRINEQFF. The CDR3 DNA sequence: TGTGCCAGCAGCTTAGGCTCGGGGGAAGTAAGAATCAATGAGCAGTTCTTC. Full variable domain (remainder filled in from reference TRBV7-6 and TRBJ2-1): GAGVSQSPRYKVTKRGQDVALRCDPISGHVSLYWYRQALGQGPEFLTYFNYEAQQDKSGLPNDRFSAERPEGSISTLTIQRTEQRDSAMYRCASSLGSGEVRINEQFFGPGTRLTVL.

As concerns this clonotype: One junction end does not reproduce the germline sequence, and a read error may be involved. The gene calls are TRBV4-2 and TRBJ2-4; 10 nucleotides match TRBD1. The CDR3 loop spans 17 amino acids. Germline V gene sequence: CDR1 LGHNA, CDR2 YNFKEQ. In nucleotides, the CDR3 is TGTGCCAGCGGCCAAGATTTGGGGACAGGGGATCACTTTCCGCAGTACTTC. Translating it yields CASGQDLGTGDHFPQYF.

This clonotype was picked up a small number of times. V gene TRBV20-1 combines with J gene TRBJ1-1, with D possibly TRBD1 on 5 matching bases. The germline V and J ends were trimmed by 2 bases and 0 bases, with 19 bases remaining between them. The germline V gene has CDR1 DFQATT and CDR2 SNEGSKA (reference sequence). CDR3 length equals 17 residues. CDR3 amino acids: CSARSAVGDSLNTEAFF. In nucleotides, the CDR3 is TGCAGTGCTAGAAGTGCGGTTGGGGACTCCCTGAACACTGAAGCTTTCTTT.

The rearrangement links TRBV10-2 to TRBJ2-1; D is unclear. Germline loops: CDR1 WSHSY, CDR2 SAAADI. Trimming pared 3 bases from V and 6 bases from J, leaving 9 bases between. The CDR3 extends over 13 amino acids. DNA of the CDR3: TGCGCCAGCAGTGACTGTCGGAGCAATGAGCAGTTCTTC. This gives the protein CASSDCRSNEQFF.